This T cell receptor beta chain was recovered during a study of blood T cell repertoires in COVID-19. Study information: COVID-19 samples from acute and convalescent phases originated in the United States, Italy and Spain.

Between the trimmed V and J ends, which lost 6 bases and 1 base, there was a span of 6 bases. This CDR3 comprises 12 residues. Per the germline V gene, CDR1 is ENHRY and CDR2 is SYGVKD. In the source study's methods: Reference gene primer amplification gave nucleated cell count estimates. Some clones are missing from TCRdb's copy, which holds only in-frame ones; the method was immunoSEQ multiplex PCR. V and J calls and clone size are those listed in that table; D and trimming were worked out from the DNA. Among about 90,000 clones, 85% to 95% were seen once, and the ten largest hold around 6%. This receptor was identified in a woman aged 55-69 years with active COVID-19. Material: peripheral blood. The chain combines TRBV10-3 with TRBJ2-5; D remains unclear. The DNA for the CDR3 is TGTGCCATCAGCAGATCCCAAGAGACCCAGTACTTC. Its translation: CAISRSQETQYF.